A single sample is the source of the 2 T cell receptor beta chains below, sequenced in a study of cytomegalovirus exposure and HLA in healthy donors. 13 Jbeta primers and 60 Vbeta primers were used for the PCR. Assay: immunoSEQ multiplex PCR; the TCRdb copy retains only in-frame clones and omits some. Recorded for this sample: 50,000 or so clones. Sequencing was carried out using PBMCs. Every receptor here comes from a middle-aged man in good health and CMV-seropositive.

A remark on this clone: At one end the junction does not follow the germline gene, possibly because of a read error. The chain has TRBV7-8 and TRBJ2-7, with 7 positions matching TRBD2. Germline loops: CDR1 SGHVS, CDR2 FQNEAQ. The CDR3 loop spans 15 amino acids. Here the CDR3 DNA reads TGTGCCAGCAGCATACCCCTAGCGGCAGATACGCCTTTCCACTTC. Translated: CASSIPLAADTPFHF.

V and J are TRBV7-8 and TRBJ2-1; no definite D call. This CDR3 has 14 amino acids. The V gene lost 3 bases and the J gene lost 0 bases, with 6 bases spanning the gap. The germline gives CDR1 SGHVS, CDR2 FQNEAQ. CDR3 nucleotide sequence: TGTGCCAGCAGCTTGCTGAGCTCCTACAATGAGCAGTTCTTC. Amino acid sequence: CASSLLSSYNEQFF.